The 23 T cell receptor beta chains below all came from one sample that was sequenced in a study of PD-1 blockade in classical Hodgkin lymphoma. Data came from immunoSEQ multiplex PCR; TCRdb stores just in-frame clones and leaves some out. The table includes tens of thousands of clones, roughly 80% detected once. Time point of the sample: cycle 4 day 1 (C4D1), after six to seven weeks of nivolumab. No patient escaped relapse after autologous stem cell transplantation, and brentuximab vedotin exposure varied. CD4+ T cells were purified from thawed PBMCs by magnetic negative selection. The sequencing used CD4+ T cells from blood, collected before the fourth cycle of nivolumab. The receptors shown here come from a human donor with classical Hodgkin lymphoma.

The chain combines TRBV5-4 with TRBJ1-3; D possibly corresponds to TRBD1 (5 bases). The germline V gene encodes CDR1 SGHNT and CDR2 YYREEE (reference sequence). V lost 1 base and J lost 8, with 10 bases in between. The CDR3 is made up of 13 amino acids. CDR3 amino acids: CASSLRGADTIYF. For the CDR3, the DNA is TGTGCCAGCAGCTTGCGGGGCGCAGACACCATATATTTT.

V is TRBV5-1 and J is TRBJ1-5; weak D call: TRBD1 (6 bases). The CDR3 covers 14 residues. Per the germline V gene, CDR1 is SGHRS and CDR2 is YFSETQ. V gave up 1 base and J gave up 5 bases, with 10 bases separating them. CDR3: CASSLLPGDQPQHF. The CDR3 bases are TGCGCCAGCAGCTTGCTTCCAGGGGATCAGCCCCAGCATTTT.

The count of this clone is one. The CDR3 DNA follows: TGCGCCAGCAGCTTGGGACATACGACCGGGGAGCTGTTTTTT. Protein sequence: CASSLGHTTGELFF. The V gene is TRBV5-1, the J gene TRBJ2-2; D unclear. The ends were cut back, 0 bases at V and 5 bases at J, with 8 bases in the middle. CDR3 length equals 14 residues. The germline gives CDR1 SGHRS, CDR2 YFSETQ. Full variable domain (remainder filled in from reference TRBV5-1 and TRBJ2-2): KAGVTQTPRYLIKTRGQQVTLSCSPISGHRSVSWYQQTPGQGLQFLFEYFSETQRNKGNFPGRFSGRQFSNSRSEMNVSTLELGDSALYLCASSLGHTTGELFFGEGSRLTVL.

CDR3 sequence reads: CAISTTKTEISYEQYF. The CDR3 DNA reads as TGTGCCATCAGTACGACAAAAACGGAAATCTCCTACGAGCAGTACTTC. This chain joins TRBV10-3 and TRBJ2-7; D gene uncertain. The germline CDR1 and CDR2 sequences are ENHRY and SYGVKD. The V and J ends lost 5 bases and 0 bases respectively, with 17 bases between them. The CDR3 has 16 amino acids.

The gene calls are TRBV6-1 and TRBJ1-5; D unresolved. CDR1 is MNHNS and CDR2 is SASEGT in the germline V gene. Between the trimmed V and J ends, which lost 2 bases and 0 bases, there was a span of 2 bases. CDR3 length: 13 residues. The CDR3 DNA reads as TGTGCCAGCAGTGAATATAGCAATCAGCCCCAGCATTTT. It codes for CASSEYSNQPQHF.

This chain joins TRBV25-1 and TRBJ2-7; weak D call: TRBD1 (5 bases). The CDR3 has 14 amino acids. V was cut by 5 bases and J by 0 bases, with 11 bases left in between. CDR1 and CDR2 (germline): MGHDK, SYGVNS. This CDR3 is CASSPTGVSYEQYF. CDR3 nucleotides: TGTGCCAGCAGTCCTACAGGAGTCTCCTACGAGCAGTACTTC.

The genes are TRBV7-9 and TRBJ1-6; a possible D gene is TRBD1 (5 bases). The CDR3 is made up of 13 amino acids. Per the germline V gene, CDR1 is SEHNR and CDR2 is FQNEAQ (reference sequence). V was shortened by 7 bases and J by 5 bases, with 9 bases between the two germline ends. The CDR3 reads CASKRGDNSPLHF. CDR3 sequence (DNA): TGTGCCAGCAAACGAGGGGATAATTCACCCCTCCACTTT.

The V and J genes are TRBV5-1 and TRBJ2-5; 15 nucleotides align to TRBD2. CDR1 and CDR2 from the germline V gene are SGHRS and YFSETQ. This CDR3 comprises 15 residues. J lost 4 bases, V lost 4 bases, and 2 bases had no gene match. The CDR3 protein is CASSLGLAGGETQYF. The CDR3 coding sequence is TGCGCCAGCAGCCTGGGACTAGCGGGGGGAGAGACCCAGTACTTC.

The gene calls are TRBV5-1 and TRBJ2-1; a possible D gene is TRBD2 (6 bases). Per germline, CDR1 SGHRS and CDR2 YFSETQ. Trimming pared 4 bases from V and 9 bases from J, leaving 20 bases between. The CDR3 loop spans 15 amino acids. The CDR3 loop is CASSPAGGWSGEQFF. The CDR3 coding sequence is TGCGCCAGCAGCCCCGCCGGGGGATGGTCGGGTGAGCAGTTCTTC.

This clone came up once. The CDR3 loop is CASSESSRVLFF. Written as DNA, the CDR3 is TGTGCCAGCAGCGAGTCCTCGAGGGTACTGTTTTTT. The rearrangement links TRBV11-2 to TRBJ1-4, with D unclear. The CDR3 has 12 residues. The germline V gene has CDR1 SGHAT and CDR2 FQNNGV. V lost 5 bases to trimming and J lost 13 bases, with 14 bases between them.

The genes are TRBV5-1 and TRBJ1-4; 9 bases line up with TRBD1. The CDR3 is made up of 15 amino acids. In germline, CDR1 is SGHRS, CDR2 YFSETQ. V shed 4 bases and J 3 bases; nucleotides not matched to a gene: 4. The CDR3 loop is CASSLGTGSNEKLFF. In nucleotides, the CDR3 is TGCGCCAGCAGCCTGGGGACAGGGTCTAATGAAAAACTGTTTTTT. Together with reference TRBV5-1 and TRBJ1-4, the CDR3 gives the full variable domain: KAGVTQTPRYLIKTRGQQVTLSCSPISGHRSVSWYQQTPGQGLQFLFEYFSETQRNKGNFPGRFSGRQFSNSRSEMNVSTLELGDSALYLCASSLGTGSNEKLFFGSGTQLSVL.

The rearrangement joins TRBV27 to TRBJ1-3, with unresolved D. Trimming took off 4 bases at V and 0 bases at J, with 16 bases between the two ends. CDR1 and CDR2 from the germline V gene are MNHEY and SMNVEV (reference sequence). The CDR3 is 17 amino acids. The CDR3 region is CASSSPTGLSSGNTIYF. CDR3 nucleotide sequence: TGTGCCAGCAGTTCCCCTACCGGTTTGAGCTCTGGAAACACCATATATTTT.

The genes are TRBV19 and TRBJ1-1; D not resolved. V was pared by 5 bases and J by 4 bases, with 5 bases between. Germline CDR1 reads LNHDA; CDR2 reads SQIVND (reference sequence). This CDR3 is 11 amino acids long. The CDR3, as DNA: TGTGCCAGTAGTTTAACCACTGAAGCTTTCTTT. Residues: CASSLTTEAFF.

The chain is built from TRBV11-2 and TRBJ1-1, with 7 positions matching TRBD1. V lost 1 base, J lost 8 bases, and 16 bases stayed unmatched. This CDR3 comprises 17 residues. Germline assignment: CDR1 SGHAT and CDR2 FQNNGV. The CDR3 DNA follows: TGTGCCAGCAGCTTAGGTAATCTTCGGGACAGCCCGAGGGAAGCTTTCTTT. Its translation: CASSLGNLRDSPREAFF.

This chain uses TRBV5-1 with TRBJ1-6; D ambiguous. V lost 0 bases to trimming and J lost 9 bases, with 7 bases between them. Germline CDR1 reads SGHRS; CDR2 reads YFSETQ. This CDR3 has 13 amino acids. The CDR3 DNA is TGCGCCAGCAGCTTGGACCACCTTTCACCCCTCCACTTT. Translating gives CASSLDHLSPLHF. Complete variable domain (other parts from reference TRBV5-1 and TRBJ1-6): KAGVTQTPRYLIKTRGQQVTLSCSPISGHRSVSWYQQTPGQGLQFLFEYFSETQRNKGNFPGRFSGRQFSNSRSEMNVSTLELGDSALYLCASSLDHLSPLHFGNGTRLTVT.

This chain joins TRBV6-1 and TRBJ2-2; D may correspond to TRBD1 or TRBD2 (5 bases each). Germline V gives CDR1 MNHNS, CDR2 SASEGT. V was shortened by 6 bases and J by 1 base, with 12 bases between the two germline ends. The CDR3 runs to 15 residues. The CDR3 region is CASSPGTKNTGELFF. CDR3 nucleotide sequence: TGTGCCAGCAGCCCCGGGACGAAGAACACCGGGGAGCTGTTTTTT.

The chain uses TRBV12-5 and TRBJ1-2, with D hard to call. This CDR3 has 16 residues. The V gene lost 0 bases and the J gene lost 4 bases, with 15 bases spanning the gap. Germline-derived CDR1 and CDR2 are LGHNT and FRNRAP. The CDR3 loop reads CASGLVPGGVIYGYTF. CDR3 DNA: TGTGCTAGTGGTTTGGTACCCGGTGGCGTCATCTATGGCTACACCTTC.

This clone is a singleton in its sample. The rearrangement joins TRBV5-1 to TRBJ1-3, with D possibly TRBD1 on 5 matching bases. This CDR3 has 14 amino acids. Germline V gene data show CDR1 as SGHRS and CDR2 as YFSETQ. The V gene lost 1 base and the J gene lost 4 bases, with 9 bases spanning the gap. The CDR3 spells CASSLTGRGNTIYF. For the CDR3, the DNA is TGCGCCAGCAGCTTGACGGGGCGGGGAAACACCATATATTTT.

Worth noting for this clone: The identical CDR3 is also encoded by other nucleotide sequences in the sample. This chain joins TRBV5-1 and TRBJ2-2; D possibly corresponds to TRBD1 (6 bases). The CDR3 extends over 14 amino acids. The V end was cut by 5 bases, the J end by 2 bases, with 10 bases between. The germline V gene encodes CDR1 SGHRS and CDR2 YFSETQ. CDR3 protein: CASSVTGNTGELFF. CDR3 nucleotides: TGCGCCAGCAGTGTGACAGGTAACACCGGGGAGCTGTTTTTT.

This clone was counted only a few times. The chain links TRBV27 to TRBJ2-7; D gene unclear. The CDR3 totals 12 residues. The V gene's germline CDR1 is MNHEY and CDR2 SMNVEV (reference sequence). V was clipped by 6 bases and J by 3 bases, with 9 bases between them. The CDR3 bases are TGTGCCAGCAGACCTAACGGCTACGAGCAGTACTTC. Translating gives CASRPNGYEQYF.

This chain joins TRBV28 and TRBJ1-2, with a weak D call TRBD1 (6 bases). The germline V gene encodes CDR1 MDHEN and CDR2 SYDVKM. Trimming pared 8 bases from V and 4 bases from J, leaving 14 bases between. CDR3 length: 13 amino acids. The CDR3 DNA is TGTGCCAGCGGTAAGGGGGTTGGCTATGGCTACACCTTC. Translated: CASGKGVGYGYTF.

This clone has more than one count but fewer than ten. J is TRBJ1-5 and V is TRBV11-3; D possibly corresponds to TRBD1 (6 bases). Germline assignment: CDR1 SGHNT and CDR2 YENEEA. The CDR3 length is 14 residues. V lost 11 bases and J lost 7, with 21 bases in between. The CDR3 bases are TGTGCCTTCTGTGGCAGGGGAAAGGGACAGCCCCAGCATTTT. The encoded protein is CAFCGRGKGQPQHF.

The chain carries TRBV7-9 and TRBJ2-3, with D perhaps matching TRBD2 (5 bases). Germline assignment: CDR1 SEHNR and CDR2 FQNEAQ (reference sequence). Trimming took off 3 bases at V and 1 base at J, with 8 bases between the two ends. The length of the CDR3 is 14 residues. This CDR3 is CASSLSGGTDTQYF. CDR3 coding DNA: TGTGCCAGCAGCTTGAGCGGAGGCACAGATACGCAGTATTTT.